The 8 T cell receptor beta chains below were found in one sample sequenced in a study of CD8+CD57+ T cells in acquired aplastic anemia. Genomic DNA constituted the template upon which TCR beta VDJ and CDR3 profiling was performed. MiXCR was run by TCRdb on the reads, yielding one entry per CDR3 protein. This sample has some 130,000 distinct CDR3 sequences, with over 45% found just once. Sequenced material: sorted CD4+, CD8+, or CD8+CD57+ T cells (not recorded which) from PBMCs. The receptor source for this set is a human donor in good health, serving as a control.

There are many counts of this clonotype. The chain is built from TRBV5-4 and TRBJ1-3, with D hard to call. The germline V gene encodes CDR1 SGHNT and CDR2 YYREEE (reference sequence). The V end lost 2 bases, the J end lost 2 bases, and 8 bases lay between the germline ends. This CDR3 is 14 amino acids long. The DNA of the CDR3 is TGTGCCAGCAGCTTAGGGAAGCCTGGAAACACCATATATTTT. Residues: CASSLGKPGNTIYF.

V usage is TRBV19 and J usage is TRBJ2-2; D is tentatively TRBD1 or TRBD2 (5 bases each). The CDR3 has 15 amino acids. The ends were cut back, 3 bases at V and 3 bases at J, with 11 bases in the middle. Germline CDR1 reads LNHDA; CDR2 reads SQIVND (reference sequence). The DNA of the CDR3 is TGTGCCAGTAGTATGCCGGGACGTGACACCGGGGAGCTGTTTTTT. Translating it yields CASSMPGRDTGELFF.

There are many counts of this clonotype. V gene TRBV10-3 combines with J gene TRBJ1-2, with D maybe TRBD1 (6 bases). The CDR3 runs 12 residues. Germline V gives CDR1 ENHRY, CDR2 SYGVKD. The V gene lost 3 bases and the J gene lost 5 bases, with 7 bases spanning the gap. The CDR3 DNA reads TGTGCCATCAGTGATCAGGGGTATGGCTACACCTTC. Translation: CAISDQGYGYTF.

V is TRBV20-1 and J is TRBJ1-6; TRBD1 aligns across 7 bases. CDR1 and CDR2 (germline): DFQATT, SNEGSKA (reference sequence). The CDR3 contains 17 residues. V trimming: 1 base; J trimming: 0 bases; junction bases outside the gene matches: 6. The CDR3 nucleotides are TGCAGTGCTAGAGGTGGACAGGAGAGCTCCTATAATTCACCCCTCCACTTT. This codes for CSARGGQESSYNSPLHF.

In this sample, this clonotype turned up a few times. The rearrangement joins TRBV10-2 to TRBJ2-5; TRBD2 matches 15 bases. V shed 8 bases and J 7 bases; nucleotides not matched to a gene: 5. This CDR3 is built from 14 residues. Germline V gene data show CDR1 as WSHSY and CDR2 as SAAADI. CDR3 sequence (DNA): TGCGCCAGCCGGACTAGCGGGGGGGCCGGGACCCAGTACTTC. Protein sequence: CASRTSGGAGTQYF.

This clonotype was detected ten times or more. The chain's CDR3 is CASRLADTTGELFF. CDR3 in DNA: TGTGCCAGTAGGCTAGCGGACACGACCGGGGAGCTGTTTTTT. The rearrangement uses TRBV19 and TRBJ2-2; TRBD2 agrees at 7 bases. The CDR3 runs to 14 residues. Germline CDR1 and CDR2: LNHDA and SQIVND (reference sequence). J lost 5 bases, V lost 6 bases, and 6 bases had no gene match.

Ten or more counts support this clonotype. The CDR3 nucleotides read TGCAGTGCTAGACGGGCAGATAGCAATCAGCCCCAGCATTTT. Translating gives CSARRADSNQPQHF. This sequence joins TRBV20-1 and TRBJ1-5, with unresolved D. The CDR3 runs to 14 residues. Germline CDR1 reads DFQATT; CDR2 reads SNEGSKA (reference sequence). Trimming pared 2 bases from V and 0 bases from J, leaving 8 bases between.

The J gene is TRBJ2-7, the V gene TRBV7-2; TRBD1 matches 10 bases. This CDR3 is 11 amino acids long. Germline-derived CDR1 and CDR2 are SGHTA and FQGNSA. The V gene end was trimmed by 4 bases and the J gene end by 11 bases; junction bases not matched to a gene: 2. CDR3 protein: CASSSGTGEYF. In DNA form, the CDR3 reads TGTGCCAGCAGCTCCGGGACAGGGGAGTACTTC.